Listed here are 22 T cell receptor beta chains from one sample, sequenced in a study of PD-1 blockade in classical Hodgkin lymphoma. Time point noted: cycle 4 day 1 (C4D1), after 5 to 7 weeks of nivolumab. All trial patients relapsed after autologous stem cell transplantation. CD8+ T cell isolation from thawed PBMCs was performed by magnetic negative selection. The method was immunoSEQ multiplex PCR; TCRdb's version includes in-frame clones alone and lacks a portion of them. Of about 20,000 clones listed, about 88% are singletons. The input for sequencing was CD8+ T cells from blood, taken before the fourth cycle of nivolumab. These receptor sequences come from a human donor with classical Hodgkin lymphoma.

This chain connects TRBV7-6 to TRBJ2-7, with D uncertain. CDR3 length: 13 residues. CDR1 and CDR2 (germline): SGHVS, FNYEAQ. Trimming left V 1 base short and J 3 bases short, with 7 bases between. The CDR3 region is CASSLGSGYEQYF. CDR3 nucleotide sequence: TGTGCCAGCAGCTTAGGGTCGGGCTACGAGCAGTACTTC.

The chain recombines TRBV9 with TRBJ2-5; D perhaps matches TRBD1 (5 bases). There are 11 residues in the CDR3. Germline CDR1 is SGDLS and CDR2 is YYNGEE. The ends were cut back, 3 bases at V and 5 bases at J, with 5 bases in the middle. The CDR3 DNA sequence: TGTGCCAGCAGCGAGGGGGAGACCCAGTACTTC. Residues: CASSEGETQYF.

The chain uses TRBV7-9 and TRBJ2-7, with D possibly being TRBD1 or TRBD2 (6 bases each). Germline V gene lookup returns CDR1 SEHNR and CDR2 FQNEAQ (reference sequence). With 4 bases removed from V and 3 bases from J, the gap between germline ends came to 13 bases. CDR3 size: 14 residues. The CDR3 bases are TGTGCCAGCAGCTCCGGAGGGGGGCACTACGAGCAGTACTTC. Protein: CASSSGGGHYEQYF.

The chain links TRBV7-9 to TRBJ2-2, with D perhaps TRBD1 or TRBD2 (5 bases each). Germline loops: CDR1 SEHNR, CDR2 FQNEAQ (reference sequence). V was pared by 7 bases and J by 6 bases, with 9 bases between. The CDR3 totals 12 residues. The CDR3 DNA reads TGTGCCAGCATTATGGGGGCCGGGGAGCTGTTTTTT. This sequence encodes CASIMGAGELFF.

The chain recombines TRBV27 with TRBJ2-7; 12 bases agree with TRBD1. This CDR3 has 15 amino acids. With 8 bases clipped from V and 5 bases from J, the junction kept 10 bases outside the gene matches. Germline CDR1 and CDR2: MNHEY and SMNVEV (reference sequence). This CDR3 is CASHMTGTGGNEQYF. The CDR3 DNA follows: TGTGCCAGCCACATGACCGGGACAGGGGGCAACGAGCAGTACTTC.

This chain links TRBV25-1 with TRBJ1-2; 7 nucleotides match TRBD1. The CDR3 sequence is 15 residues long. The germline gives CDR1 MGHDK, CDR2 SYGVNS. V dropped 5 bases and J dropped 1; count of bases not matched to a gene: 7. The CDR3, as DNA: TGTGCCAGCAGTCCAACACAGGGGATTAACTATGGCTACACCTTC. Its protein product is CASSPTQGINYGYTF.

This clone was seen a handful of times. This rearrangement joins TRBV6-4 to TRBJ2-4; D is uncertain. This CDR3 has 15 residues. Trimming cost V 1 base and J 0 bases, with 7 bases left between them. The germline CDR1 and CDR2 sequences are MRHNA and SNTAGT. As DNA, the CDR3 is TGTGCCAGCAGTGACTATGTAGTAGCCAAAAACATTCAGTACTTC. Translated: CASSDYVVAKNIQYF.

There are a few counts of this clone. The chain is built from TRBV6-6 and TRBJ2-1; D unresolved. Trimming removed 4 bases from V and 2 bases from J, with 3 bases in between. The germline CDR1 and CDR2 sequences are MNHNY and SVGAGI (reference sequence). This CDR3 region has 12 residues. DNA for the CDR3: TGTGCCAGCAGTTTTCCCTACAATGAGCAGTTCTTC. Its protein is CASSFPYNEQFF.

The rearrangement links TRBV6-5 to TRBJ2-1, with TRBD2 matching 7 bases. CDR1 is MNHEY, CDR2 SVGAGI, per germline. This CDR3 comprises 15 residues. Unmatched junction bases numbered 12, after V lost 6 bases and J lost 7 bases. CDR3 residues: CASSPSGNMGNEQFF. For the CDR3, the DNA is TGTGCCAGCAGCCCGAGCGGGAACATGGGGAATGAGCAGTTCTTC.

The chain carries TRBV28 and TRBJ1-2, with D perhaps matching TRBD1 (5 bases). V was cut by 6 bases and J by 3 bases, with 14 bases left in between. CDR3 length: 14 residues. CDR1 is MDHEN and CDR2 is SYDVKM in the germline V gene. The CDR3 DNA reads TGTGCCAGCAGCGACAGCTTTAGCCACTATGGCTACACCTTC. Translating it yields CASSDSFSHYGYTF.

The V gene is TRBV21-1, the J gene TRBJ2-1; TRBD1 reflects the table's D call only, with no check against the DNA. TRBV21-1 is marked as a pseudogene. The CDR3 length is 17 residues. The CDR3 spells CASSKVADRGWYNEQFF. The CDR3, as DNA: TGTGCCAGCAGCAAAGTCGCGGACAGGGGTTGGTACAATGAGCAGTTCTTC.

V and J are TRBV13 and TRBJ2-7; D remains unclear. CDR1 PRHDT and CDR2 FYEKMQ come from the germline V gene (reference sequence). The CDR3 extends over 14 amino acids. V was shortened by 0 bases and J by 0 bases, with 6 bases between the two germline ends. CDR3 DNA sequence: TGTGCCAGCAGCTTAGGCGGACCCTCCTACGAGCAGTACTTC. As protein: CASSLGGPSYEQYF.

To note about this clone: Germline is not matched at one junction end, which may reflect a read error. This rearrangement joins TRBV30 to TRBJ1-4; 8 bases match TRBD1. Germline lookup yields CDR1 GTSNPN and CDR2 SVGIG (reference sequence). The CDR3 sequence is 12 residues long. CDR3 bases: TGTGCCTGGAGTGTCCAGACCGGGACAGGTATTTTT. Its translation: CAWSVQTGTGIF.

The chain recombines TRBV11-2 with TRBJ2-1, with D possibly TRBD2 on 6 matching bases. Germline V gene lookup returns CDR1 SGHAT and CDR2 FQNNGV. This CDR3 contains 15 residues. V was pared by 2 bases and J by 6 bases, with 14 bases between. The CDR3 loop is CASSLQWGGGNEQFF. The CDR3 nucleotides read TGTGCCAGCAGCTTACAGTGGGGAGGAGGCAATGAGCAGTTCTTC.

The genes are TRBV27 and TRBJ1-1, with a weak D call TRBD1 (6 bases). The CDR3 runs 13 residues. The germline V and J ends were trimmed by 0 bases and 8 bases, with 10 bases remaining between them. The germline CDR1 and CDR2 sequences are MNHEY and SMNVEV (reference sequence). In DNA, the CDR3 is TGTGCCAGCAGTTTATCGCAGGGGCCGGAAGCTTTCTTT. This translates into CASSLSQGPEAFF.

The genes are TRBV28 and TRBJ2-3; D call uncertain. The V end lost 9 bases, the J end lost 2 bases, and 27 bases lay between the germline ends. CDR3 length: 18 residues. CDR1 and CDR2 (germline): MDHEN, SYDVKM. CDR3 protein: CASRSSLFSAEITDTQYF. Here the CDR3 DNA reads TGTGCCAGTAGGTCATCCCTATTTTCCGCGGAGATCACAGATACGCAGTATTTT.

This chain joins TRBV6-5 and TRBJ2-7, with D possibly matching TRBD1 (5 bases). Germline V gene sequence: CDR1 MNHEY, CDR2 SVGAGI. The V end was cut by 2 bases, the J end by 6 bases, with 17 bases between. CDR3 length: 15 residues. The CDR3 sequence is CASSYRQGRFGEQYF. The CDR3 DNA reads TGTGCCAGCAGTTACCGGCAGGGTAGGTTTGGCGAGCAGTACTTC.

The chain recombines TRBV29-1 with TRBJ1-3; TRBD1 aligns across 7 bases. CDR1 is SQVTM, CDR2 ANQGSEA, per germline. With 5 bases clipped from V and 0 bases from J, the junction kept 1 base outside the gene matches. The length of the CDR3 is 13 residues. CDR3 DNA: TGCAGCGTTTCAGGGGGCTCTGGAAACACCATATATTTT. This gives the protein CSVSGGSGNTIYF.

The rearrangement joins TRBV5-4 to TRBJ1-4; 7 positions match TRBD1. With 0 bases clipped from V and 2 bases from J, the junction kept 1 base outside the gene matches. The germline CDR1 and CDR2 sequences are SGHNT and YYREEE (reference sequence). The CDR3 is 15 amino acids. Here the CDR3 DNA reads TGTGCCAGCAGCTTGGGACAGGGCACTAATGAAAAACTGTTTTTT. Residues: CASSLGQGTNEKLFF.

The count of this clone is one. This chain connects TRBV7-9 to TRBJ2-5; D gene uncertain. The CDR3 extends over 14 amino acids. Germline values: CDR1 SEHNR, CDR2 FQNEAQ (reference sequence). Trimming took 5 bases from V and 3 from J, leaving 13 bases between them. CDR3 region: CASSRVSGKETQYF. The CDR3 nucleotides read TGTGCCAGCAGCCGCGTTAGTGGGAAAGAGACCCAGTACTTC. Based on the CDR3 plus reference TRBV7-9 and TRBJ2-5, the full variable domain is DTGVSQNPRHKITKRGQNVTFRCDPISEHNRLYWYRQTLGQGPEFLTYFQNEAQLEKSRLLSDRFSAERPKGSFSTLEIQRTEQGDSAMYLCASSRVSGKETQYFGPGTRLLVL.

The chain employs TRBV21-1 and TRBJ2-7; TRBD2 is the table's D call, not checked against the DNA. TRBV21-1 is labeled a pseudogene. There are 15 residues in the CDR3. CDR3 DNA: TGTGCCAGCCGGGGTTCTCATCCTGGGGGGAACGAGCAGTACTTC. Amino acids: CASRGSHPGGNEQYF.

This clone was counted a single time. The CDR3 here is CASSLTNRVPRGLFF. CDR3 nucleotides: TGTGCCAGCAGCTTAACAAACAGGGTACCGCGGGGGCTGTTTTTT. The chain recombines TRBV7-9 with TRBJ1-4, with a tentative D call TRBD1 (6 bases). V shed 2 bases and J shed 14 bases, with 21 bases lying between them. Germline V gene data show CDR1 as SEHNR and CDR2 as FQNEAQ (reference sequence). The CDR3 runs to 15 residues.